This T cell receptor (beta chain) is drawn from a study of shared clonotypes between healthy human individuals. Regarding the study as a whole: Naive subsets tended to show greater estimated richness than memory subsets.

Naive CD8 cells comprised CD45RO-negative, CCR7-positively selected cells, excluding terminally differentiated effector memory CD45RA+ cells. Donors comprised only Caucasian adults living in Nashville, Tennessee. As to this clone: Its cognate antigen is unknown.

The DNA input per sorted-subset replicate PCR was approximately 210 ng, corresponding to 25,000 to 35,000 T cell genomes. Generated by immunoSEQ multiplex PCR, the TCRdb table keeps only in-frame clones and is missing some. The sample contains about 2 million clones, approximately 94% of which appear only once. This TCR was recovered from a man aged 18 to 29 in good health. The sample comprised naive CD8+ T cells sorted from blood.

The CDR3 is CASSHGGARSYGGELFF. The CDR3 region has the DNA TGCGCCAGCAGCCACGGAGGGGCGAGAAGTTATGGCGGGGAGCTGTTTTTT. V gene TRBV4-1 combines with J gene TRBJ2-2, with D possibly being TRBD2 (6 bases). The CDR3 runs 17 residues. The V gene lost 3 bases and the J gene lost 7 bases, with 21 bases spanning the gap. CDR1 is MGHRA and CDR2 is YSYEKL in the germline V gene.